The entry below describes one T cell receptor (beta chain). Its target is not known. The germline CDR1 and CDR2 sequences are SGHDT and YYEEEE. The CDR3 runs to 14 residues. V gave up 4 bases and J gave up 0 bases, with 10 bases separating them. This record belongs to a study of CD8+CD57+ T cells in acquired aplastic anemia. Study-level information: DNA recovered from sorted CD4+ and CD8+ cells had a mean of roughly 3 ug. Regarding the study as a whole: Levels of CD8+ Simpson's diversity were not significantly distinct in patients versus controls. Patients and controls shared nearly 30 CD8+ CDR3 sequences, highly expressed in patients.

Genomic DNA templated the TCR beta VDJ and CDR3 profiling. TCRdb re-called the reads through MiXCR, storing one row per CDR3 protein. The sample lists 50,000 to 65,000 distinct CDR3 sequences, roughly 60% occurring once. Patients who underwent sequencing had shown CD8+CD57+ cell expansion by flow cytometry. The diagnosis in all patients was severe acquired aplastic anemia. The chain has TRBV5-6 and TRBJ1-1; D remains unclear. Specimen: sorted CD4+, CD8+, or CD8+CD57+ T cells (not recorded which) from PBMCs. This TCR was recovered from a human donor with aplastic anemia. CDR3 sequence: CASSIGSLNTEAFF. DNA of the CDR3: TGTGCCAGCAGCATAGGAAGTTTGAACACTGAAGCTTTCTTT.